One and the same sample provided the 18 T cell receptor beta chains below, sequenced in a study of blood T cell repertoires in COVID-19. Repertoires were generated with immunoSEQ multiplex PCR, while TCRdb's copy carries only in-frame clones and drops some. The sample carries 350,000 to 450,000 clones, about 89% recorded once. The source material was PBMCs or T cells enriched from blood (not recorded which). Receptors were obtained from a man aged 40-55 years in a cohort exposed to, infected with or recovered from COVID-19 (not recorded which).

The J gene is TRBJ2-5, the V gene TRBV7-9; D may be TRBD2 (5 bases). The CDR3 spans 14 residues. V was shortened by 1 base and J by 5 bases, with 11 bases between the two germline ends. Germline V CDR1 and CDR2: SEHNR, FQNEAQ (reference sequence). Written as DNA, the CDR3 is TGTGCCAGCAGCTTAGTAGGCGGGTTGGAGACCCAGTACTTC. This translates into CASSLVGGLETQYF.

This clone was recorded only once. This sequence joins TRBV6-1 and TRBJ2-4; 9 bases align to TRBD1. The germline gives CDR1 MNHNS, CDR2 SASEGT. The CDR3 is 16 residues long. V trimming: 3 bases; J trimming: 4 bases; junction bases outside the gene matches: 7. The CDR3 sequence: CASSDRETGGKNIQYF. CDR3 sequence (DNA): TGTGCCAGCAGTGACCGGGAGACAGGGGGGAAAAACATTCAGTACTTC.

The chain couples TRBV7-2 to TRBJ2-2; D remains unclear. In germline, CDR1 is SGHTA, CDR2 FQGNSA. Trimming shortened V by 3 bases and J by 6 bases, and 11 bases separated the two germline ends. The CDR3 length is 14 residues. Written as DNA, the CDR3 is TGTGCCAGCAGCTTCCAACAGCTCCCCGGGGAGCTGTTTTTT. Protein: CASSFQQLPGELFF.

The V gene is TRBV10-3, the J gene TRBJ2-7; D possibly corresponds to TRBD2 (6 bases). V lost 8 bases, J lost 0 bases, and 23 bases lay in between. Germline V gene sequence: CDR1 ENHRY, CDR2 SYGVKD. The CDR3 contains 17 residues. This CDR3 is CAIGDRGLAGSSYEQYF. The CDR3 region has the DNA TGTGCCATCGGGGATCGGGGGTTAGCCGGGAGCTCCTACGAGCAGTACTTC.

The genes are TRBV27 and TRBJ1-5; the D gene is possibly TRBD1 (6 bases). The CDR3 extends over 16 amino acids. Germline V lookup: CDR1 MNHEY, CDR2 SMNVEV (reference sequence). V lost 4 bases, J lost 3 bases, and 16 bases lay in between. The CDR3 is CASSSLSTGPNQPQHF. In DNA form, the CDR3 reads TGTGCCAGCAGTTCCCTCTCGACAGGCCCCAATCAGCCCCAGCATTTT.

The chain couples TRBV27 to TRBJ2-1; D gene unclear. Deletions cut 0 bases from V and 8 bases from J, with 8 bases between. The CDR3 is 13 residues long. Germline V gene sequence: CDR1 MNHEY, CDR2 SMNVEV (reference sequence). The CDR3 here is CASSLSSGHEQFF. Written as DNA, the CDR3 is TGTGCCAGCAGTTTATCGTCTGGGCATGAGCAGTTCTTC.

This sequence joins TRBV19 and TRBJ2-7; TRBD1 matches 9 bases. Germline V gene data show CDR1 as LNHDA and CDR2 as SQIVND (reference sequence). With 3 bases clipped from V and 0 bases from J, the junction kept 15 bases outside the gene matches. The CDR3 totals 19 residues. The CDR3: CASSIKPGFGTGSSYEQYF. DNA for the CDR3: TGTGCCAGTAGTATCAAGCCCGGGTTCGGGACAGGGAGCTCCTACGAGCAGTACTTC. Full variable domain (missing parts from reference TRBV19 and TRBJ2-7): DGGITQSPKYLFRKEGQNVTLSCEQNLNHDAMYWYRQDPGQGLRLIYYSQIVNDFQKGDIAEGYSVSREKKESFPLTVTSAQKNPTAFYLCASSIKPGFGTGSSYEQYFGPGTRLTVT.

The chain has TRBV18 and TRBJ2-2, with 7 bases that match TRBD2. The germline V gene has CDR1 KGHSH and CDR2 LQKENI. The CDR3 is 16 residues long. With V trimmed by 3 bases and J by 2 bases, 6 bases remained unmatched. CDR3 sequence: CASSPNAGANTGELFF. In DNA, the CDR3 is TGTGCCAGCTCACCCAACGCGGGAGCAAACACCGGGGAGCTGTTTTTT.

The CDR3 region has the DNA TGTGCTAGTGGTTTGGCCACAACCTACTATGGCTACACCTTC. It translates to CASGLATTYYGYTF. The V call is TRBV12-5, the J call TRBJ1-2; D unresolved. Trimming removed 1 base at V and 3 bases at J, with 9 bases between. This CDR3 is built from 14 residues. Germline V gene data show CDR1 as LGHNT and CDR2 as FRNRAP.

This clone was recorded only once. V gene TRBV5-1 combines with J gene TRBJ2-6; TRBD1 might be the D (6 bases). This CDR3 spans 16 amino acids. Trimming took 4 bases from V and 0 from J, leaving 11 bases between them. From germline, CDR1 is SGHRS and CDR2 YFSETQ. CDR3: CASSVDRPSGANVLTF. CDR3 bases: TGCGCCAGCAGCGTCGACAGGCCCTCTGGGGCCAACGTCCTGACTTTC.

The rearrangement joins TRBV28 to TRBJ1-4; 8 bases line up with TRBD1. The CDR3 contains 15 residues. J gave up 5 bases and V 7 bases, and 9 bases lay outside the gene matches. CDR1 is MDHEN and CDR2 is SYDVKM in the germline V gene. CDR3: CASTPSTGANEKLFF. In DNA, the CDR3 is TGTGCCAGCACCCCCTCGACAGGGGCAAATGAAAAACTGTTTTTT.

The chain couples TRBV7-6 to TRBJ2-7, with 9 bases aligning to TRBD1. There are 15 residues in the CDR3. With V trimmed by 5 bases and J by 2 bases, 7 bases remained unmatched. Germline-derived CDR1 and CDR2 are SGHVS and FNYEAQ. Written as DNA, the CDR3 is TGTGCCAGCAGCGAAGGGACAGGGCCTCCCTACGAGCAGTACTTC. It is translated as CASSEGTGPPYEQYF.

This clone was found a few times. This chain joins TRBV9 and TRBJ2-5; D perhaps matches TRBD2 (6 bases). This CDR3 comprises 16 residues. V was trimmed by 0 bases and J by 4 bases, leaving 16 bases between them. The germline V gene encodes CDR1 SGDLS and CDR2 YYNGEE. CDR3 in amino acids: CASSVAVGGTGETQYF. CDR3 sequence (DNA): TGTGCCAGCAGCGTAGCTGTCGGCGGGACCGGAGAGACCCAGTACTTC.

This clone was observed many times. V usage is TRBV9 and J usage is TRBJ2-1; 10 nucleotides match TRBD2. This CDR3 spans 16 amino acids. Germline trimming cut 0 bases from V and 9 bases from J; bases unmatched to any gene: 9. CDR1 is SGDLS, CDR2 YYNGEE, per germline. The CDR3 loop is CASSVGVSGRRSEQFF. Here the CDR3 DNA reads TGTGCCAGCAGCGTAGGGGTTAGCGGGAGGAGAAGTGAGCAGTTCTTC.

The V and J genes are TRBV2 and TRBJ1-2; 9 positions agree with TRBD1. The V segment lost 1 base and the J segment 4 bases; nucleotides outside the gene matches: 1. The CDR3 extends over 14 amino acids. Germline V gene sequence: CDR1 SNHLY, CDR2 FYNNEI. The CDR3 protein is CASSEEQGAYGYTF. CDR3 nucleotide sequence: TGTGCCAGCAGTGAAGAACAGGGGGCCTATGGCTACACCTTC.

The V gene is TRBV5-1, the J gene TRBJ2-2; 10 nucleotides match TRBD1. Germline V gene data show CDR1 as SGHRS and CDR2 as YFSETQ. The ends lost 4 bases at V and 1 base at J; junction bases unmatched: 4. CDR3 size: 16 residues. The CDR3 DNA reads as TGCGCCAGCAGCCATGGGACAGGGGTGAACACCGGGGAGCTGTTTTTT. The encoded protein is CASSHGTGVNTGELFF.

V usage is TRBV29-1 and J usage is TRBJ1-5; D is undetermined. V was clipped by 5 bases and J by 4 bases, with 15 bases between them. This CDR3 contains 14 residues. Per germline, CDR1 SQVTM and CDR2 ANQGSEA. The CDR3 loop reads CSVTEDGANQPQHF. As DNA, the CDR3 is TGCAGCGTTACGGAGGACGGTGCTAATCAGCCCCAGCATTTT.

The V gene is TRBV5-1, the J gene TRBJ1-1, with 8 positions matching TRBD1. This CDR3 has 14 residues. V was clipped by 4 bases and J by 11 bases; unmatched bases: 13. Germline CDR1 SGHRS, CDR2 YFSETQ. CDR3 region: CASSPGQGGSSAFF. Here the CDR3 DNA reads TGCGCCAGCAGCCCAGGACAGGGTGGTAGCTCGGCTTTCTTT. Combining the CDR3 with reference TRBV5-1 and TRBJ1-1 gives the whole variable domain KAGVTQTPRYLIKTRGQQVTLSCSPISGHRSVSWYQQTPGQGLQFLFEYFSETQRNKGNFPGRFSGRQFSNSRSEMNVSTLELGDSALYLCASSPGQGGSSAFFGQGTRLTVV.